This section outlines one TCR beta chain sequence together with its context. Its antigen is unknown. This entry comes from a study of OX40 agonist ivuxolimab in advanced cancers. Across the whole study: Patients treated during dose escalation were battling hepatocellular carcinoma, melanoma, renal cell or head and neck cancer. Subjects had a mean age of 60 years, with a range of roughly 23 to 80; around 83% were male. Whole-study results and caveats: Expanded clones were, on average, more numerous in CD8+ T cells than in CD4+.

Profiled with immunoSEQ multiplex PCR; TCRdb holds only in-frame clones, not every one. This sample has 30,000 to 40,000 clones, with around four fifths found just once. V dropped 6 bases and J dropped 0; count of bases not matched to a gene: 7. CDR3 size: 15 residues. Germline CDR1 SGDLS, CDR2 YYNGEE. Patients were excluded for autoimmune disease history or systemic immunosuppression. The rearrangement links TRBV9 to TRBJ2-3, with TRBD2 matching over 7 bases. This sequence was found in an adult with an advanced solid tumor such as melanoma, head and neck, liver or kidney cancer. Material: CD4+ or CD8+ T cells sorted from blood, obtained in a trial of the OX40 agonist ivuxolimab. The CDR3 nucleotides read TGTGCCAGCACCACTGGCGGGAGTAGCACAGATACGCAGTATTTT. It is translated as CASTTGGSSTDTQYF.